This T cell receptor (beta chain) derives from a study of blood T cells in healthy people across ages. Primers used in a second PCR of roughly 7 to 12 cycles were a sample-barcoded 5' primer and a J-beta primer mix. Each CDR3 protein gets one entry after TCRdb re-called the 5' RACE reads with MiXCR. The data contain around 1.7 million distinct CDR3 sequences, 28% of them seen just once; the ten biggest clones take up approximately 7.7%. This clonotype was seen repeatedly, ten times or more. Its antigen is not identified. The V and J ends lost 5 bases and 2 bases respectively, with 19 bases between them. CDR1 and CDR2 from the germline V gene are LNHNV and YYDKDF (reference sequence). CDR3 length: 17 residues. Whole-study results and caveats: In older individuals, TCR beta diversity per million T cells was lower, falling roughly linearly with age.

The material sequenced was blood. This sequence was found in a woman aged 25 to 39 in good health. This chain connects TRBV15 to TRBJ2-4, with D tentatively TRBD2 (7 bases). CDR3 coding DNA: TGTGCCACCAGCGCACGATTGGGGGGGCAAACCAAAAACATTCAGTACTTC. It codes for CATSARLGGQTKNIQYF.